The 5 T cell receptor beta chains reported below all come from one sample, sequenced in a study of shared clonotypes between healthy human individuals. Sequencing was performed with immunoSEQ multiplex PCR; in TCRdb, only in-frame clones are kept and a portion is missing. The sample contains about 460,000 clones, 60% to 80% of which appear only once. Sequenced: PBMCs. The source is a woman aged 40 to 49 in good health. Some clones in this sample may be carry-over from other donors' samples.

Remarks on this clone: A read error is likely here: a far larger clone is one base away. This chain's CDR3 is CASSNVTSGSYEQYF. The CDR3 bases are TGTGCCAGCAGTAACGTCACTAGCGGCTCCTACGAGCAGTACTTC. The rearrangement links TRBV2 to TRBJ2-5; 8 bases agree with TRBD2. The J call may be faulty, since TRBJ2-7 better matches the DNA end. The germline V gene encodes CDR1 SNHLY and CDR2 FYNNEI. CDR3 length equals 15 residues.

The CDR3 coding sequence is TGTGCCAGCAGCCACACCAATGTTGGGCCCTACTTGTCGGAGACCCAGTACTTC. This sequence encodes CASSHTNVGPYLSETQYF. The chain has TRBV11-1 and TRBJ2-5, with D unresolved. Germline-derived CDR1 and CDR2 are SGHAT and FQDESV (reference sequence). The V gene lost 5 bases and the J gene lost 5 bases, with 27 bases spanning the gap. CDR3 length: 18 amino acids.

The rearrangement uses TRBV7-3 and TRBJ1-2; maybe TRBD1 (5 bases). Germline V CDR1 and CDR2: SGHTA, FQGTGA. The V end lost 5 bases, the J end lost 5 bases, and 21 bases lay between the germline ends. The CDR3 sequence is 16 residues long. The CDR3 DNA follows: TGTGCCAGCAGCCGGAATTCTGGGGCATCCCATTATGGCTACACCTTC. This sequence encodes CASSRNSGASHYGYTF.

Here the CDR3 reads CSAGDMKAFF. CDR3 nucleotide sequence: TGCAGTGCTGGGGACATGAAAGCTTTCTTT. V and J are TRBV20-1 and TRBJ1-1, with D possibly TRBD1 on 6 matching bases. CDR3 size: 10 residues. Germline values: CDR1 DFQATT, CDR2 SNEGSKA (reference sequence). The V and J ends lost 5 bases and 9 bases respectively, with 10 bases between them.

J is TRBJ1-4 and V is TRBV14; D is ambiguous. Trimming took off 4 bases at V and 6 bases at J, with 6 bases between the two ends. The CDR3 is 12 amino acids. Germline lookup yields CDR1 SGHDN and CDR2 FVKESK. The CDR3 sequence is CASSPTYEKLFF. CDR3 bases: TGTGCCAGCAGCCCGACATATGAAAAACTGTTTTTT.